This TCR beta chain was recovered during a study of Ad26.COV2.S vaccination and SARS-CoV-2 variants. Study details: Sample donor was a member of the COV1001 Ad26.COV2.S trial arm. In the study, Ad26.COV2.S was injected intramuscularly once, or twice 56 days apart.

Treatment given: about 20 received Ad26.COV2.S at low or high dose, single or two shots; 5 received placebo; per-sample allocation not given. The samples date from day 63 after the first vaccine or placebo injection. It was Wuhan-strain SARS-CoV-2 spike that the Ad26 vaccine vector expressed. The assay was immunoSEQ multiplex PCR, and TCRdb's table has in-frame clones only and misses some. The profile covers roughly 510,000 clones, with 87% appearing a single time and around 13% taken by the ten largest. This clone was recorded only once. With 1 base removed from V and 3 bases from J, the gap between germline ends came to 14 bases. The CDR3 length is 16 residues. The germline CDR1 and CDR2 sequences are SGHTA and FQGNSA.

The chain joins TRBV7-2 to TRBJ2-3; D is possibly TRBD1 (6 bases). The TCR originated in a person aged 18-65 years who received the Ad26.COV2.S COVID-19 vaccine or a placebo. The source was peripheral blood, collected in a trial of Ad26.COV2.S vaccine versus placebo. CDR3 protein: CASSLGFQGSTDTQYF. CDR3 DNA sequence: TGTGCCAGCAGCTTAGGATTTCAGGGGTCGACAGATACGCAGTATTTT.